Following are 17 T cell receptor beta chains from one sample sequenced in a study of CD8 T cells in ankylosing spondylitis. Notes on the study in general: One TCR beta motif, made up of eight or nine highly homologous variants, appeared characteristic of ankylosing spondylitis blood.

TCRdb fed the 5' RACE reads into MiXCR, producing one record per CDR3 protein. The sample yields 200,000 to 250,000 distinct CDR3 sequences, around 7.9% seen once. Which antigens these TCRs recognize remains unknown. Sequencing was done on a sample of blood, either unsorted or a sorted T cell fraction (not recorded which). The source of these receptors is a male donor with ankylosing spondylitis.

This chain connects TRBV4-3 to TRBJ2-1, with D possibly matching TRBD2 (6 bases). Trimming removed 1 base at V and 11 bases at J, with 12 bases between. The CDR3 is 13 amino acids. Looked up from germline, CDR1 is LGHNA and CDR2 is YSLEER. CDR3 nucleotide sequence: TGCGCCAGCAGCCAAGGACTAGTGAATCAGCAGTTCTTC. It translates to CASSQGLVNQQFF.

The J gene is TRBJ2-1, the V gene TRBV7-2; 12 bases fit TRBD2. The CDR3 extends over 16 amino acids. Germline lookup yields CDR1 SGHTA and CDR2 FQGNSA. The J segment lost 4 bases and the V segment lost 3 bases, leaving 4 bases of the junction unmatched. The CDR3: CASSFPSGGAYNEQFF. CDR3 DNA: TGTGCCAGCAGCTTCCCTAGCGGGGGGGCGTACAATGAGCAGTTCTTC. Using reference TRBV7-2 and TRBJ2-1 for the parts outside the CDR3, the full variable domain is GAGVSQSPSNKVTEKGKDVELRCDPISGHTALYWYRQSLGQGLEFLIYFQGNSAPDKSGLPSDRFSAERTGGSVSTLTIQRTQQEDSAVYLCASSFPSGGAYNEQFFGPGTRLTVL.

This clonotype has at least ten counts. The genes are TRBV6-2 or TRBV6-3 and TRBJ2-5; 8 bases map to TRBD2. The CDR3 runs 14 residues. The V and J ends lost 5 bases and 3 bases, in that order; junction bases with no gene match: 5. The V gene's germline CDR1 is MNHEY and CDR2 SVGEGT. The CDR3 sequence is CASSQTSGEETQYF. The CDR3 nucleotides are TGTGCCAGCAGTCAAACTAGCGGTGAAGAGACCCAGTACTTC.

This clonotype appeared many times. DNA of the CDR3: TGTGCCAGCAGTTTGGACGGAGGCCCAACAGATACGCAGTATTTT. It codes for CASSLDGGPTDTQYF. The V gene is TRBV12-3 or TRBV12-4, the J gene TRBJ2-3; D is possibly TRBD2 (5 bases). Trimming cost V 3 bases and J 3 bases, with 13 bases left between them. The CDR3 contains 15 residues.

Ten or more counts support this clonotype. V gene TRBV7-9 combines with J gene TRBJ2-7, with 10 bases lining up with TRBD2. The CDR3 has 16 residues. The junction had 13 bases not matched to a gene; V was cut back by 5 bases and J by 6 bases. Germline loops: CDR1 SEHNR, CDR2 FQNEAQ (reference sequence). The chain's CDR3 is CASSATTSGIVAEQYF. The CDR3 DNA reads as TGTGCCAGCAGCGCCACCACTAGCGGGATAGTGGCCGAGCAGTACTTC.

This sequence joins TRBV7-9 and TRBJ2-1; D not resolved. Germline V gene sequence: CDR1 SEHNR, CDR2 FQNEAQ (reference sequence). The ends were cut back, 6 bases at V and 9 bases at J, with 24 bases in the middle. This CDR3 has 16 amino acids. The CDR3 DNA reads as TGTGCCAGCAGGATTCTTCCCCCTCCTACCCCTACTGAGCAGTTCTTC. It yields the protein CASRILPPPTPTEQFF.

This clonotype was picked up many times. The J gene is TRBJ2-7, the V gene TRBV2, with D unresolved. V was trimmed by 3 bases and J by 6 bases, leaving 6 bases between them. This CDR3 spans 11 amino acids. Germline values: CDR1 SNHLY, CDR2 FYNNEI. This chain's CDR3 is CASSERFEQYF. CDR3 bases: TGTGCCAGCAGTGAGAGGTTCGAGCAGTACTTC. Combining the CDR3 with reference TRBV2 and TRBJ2-7 gives the whole variable domain EPEVTQTPSHQVTQMGQEVILRCVPISNHLYFYWYRQILGQKVEFLVSFYNNEISEKSEIFDDQFSVERPDGSNFTLKIRSTKLEDSAMYFCASSERFEQYFGPGTRLTVT.

This clonotype has at least ten counts. The chain joins TRBV24-1 to TRBJ2-7; the match to TRBD2 covers 7 bases. The CDR3 contains 15 residues. The ends lost 5 bases at V and 0 bases at J; junction bases unmatched: 6. Germline-derived CDR1 and CDR2 are KGHDR and SFDVKD. The CDR3 DNA follows: TGTGCCACCAGTGGACTAGCTTTTATCTCCTACGAGCAGTACTTC. The encoded protein is CATSGLAFISYEQYF.

This clonotype was recorded at least ten times. The V and J genes are TRBV27 and TRBJ2-7, with D maybe TRBD2 (5 bases). From germline, CDR1 is MNHEY and CDR2 SMNVEV (reference sequence). The CDR3 spans 16 residues. V was pared by 6 bases and J by 5 bases, with 23 bases between. The CDR3 coding sequence is TGTGCCAGCAGCCTCGTACCTCCTTCGGGGTCCCACGAGCAGTACTTC. It codes for CASSLVPPSGSHEQYF.

In this sample, this clonotype turned up many times. This chain links TRBV6-2 or TRBV6-3 with TRBJ1-5; D is perhaps TRBD1 (5 bases). V shed 3 bases and J shed 3 bases, with 12 bases lying between them. The germline V gene has CDR1 MNHEY and CDR2 SVGEGT. The CDR3 spans 15 residues. As DNA, the CDR3 is TGTGCCAGCAGTTATTTGGGGCAGATCAATCAGCCCCAGCATTTT. This translates into CASSYLGQINQPQHF.

Many counts were recorded for this clonotype. The CDR3 bases are TGCGCCAGCAGCCCACAGGGTCCCCTGAATGAGCAGTTCTTC. Protein: CASSPQGPLNEQFF. The chain joins TRBV5-1 to TRBJ2-1; D possibly corresponds to TRBD1 (6 bases). Germline CDR1 is SGHRS and CDR2 is YFSETQ. The CDR3 runs to 14 residues. V was trimmed by 4 bases and J by 7 bases, leaving 15 bases between them.

The table lists this clonotype with many counts. The genes are TRBV7-8 and TRBJ2-1; maybe TRBD1 (6 bases). This CDR3 has 18 residues. The germline CDR1 and CDR2 sequences are SGHVS and FQNEAQ. V gave up 1 base and J gave up 1 base, with 17 bases separating them. In nucleotides, the CDR3 is TGTGCCAGCAGCTTAGTTTCTAGGACAGTCCCGTCCTACAATGAGCAGTTCTTC. Translation gives CASSLVSRTVPSYNEQFF.

This clonotype was recorded many times. V usage is TRBV6-1 and J usage is TRBJ1-5; tentative D call: TRBD1 (6 bases). The CDR3 has 14 amino acids. The germline V and J ends were trimmed by 5 bases and 2 bases, with 10 bases remaining between them. Germline CDR1 is MNHNS and CDR2 is SASEGT. The CDR3 bases are TGTGCCAGCAGTAAACAGGGAGGCAATCAGCCCCAGCATTTT. It codes for CASSKQGGNQPQHF.

J is TRBJ2-2 and V is TRBV12-3 or TRBV12-4, with TRBD2 matching 8 bases. V trimming: 8 bases; J trimming: 5 bases; junction bases outside the gene matches: 4. The length of the CDR3 is 13 residues. This chain's CDR3 is CASDPGGTGELFF. CDR3 DNA sequence: TGTGCCAGCGACCCGGGGGGGACCGGGGAGCTGTTTTTT.

V is TRBV7-6 and J is TRBJ2-7; 7 bases fit TRBD1. CDR1 SGHVS and CDR2 FNYEAQ come from the germline V gene. The CDR3 is 18 amino acids. After removal of 0 bases from V and 2 bases from J, the junction contained 13 bases not matched to a gene. The CDR3 DNA sequence: TGTGCCAGCAGCTTAGCGCAGGTCGGACAGGAGGCCACCTACGAGCAGTACTTC. It codes for CASSLAQVGQEATYEQYF.

The table lists this clonotype with a few counts. The genes are TRBV5-1 and TRBJ2-7; D is perhaps TRBD1 (7 bases). The germline V gene has CDR1 SGHRS and CDR2 YFSETQ. The CDR3 consists of 14 residues. With 4 bases removed from V and 2 bases from J, the gap between germline ends came to 13 bases. The CDR3, as DNA: TGCGCCAGCAGCGGTCAGGGGGGCACCTACGAGCAGTACTTC. Protein sequence: CASSGQGGTYEQYF.

This clonotype came up many times. CDR3 DNA: TGTGCCAGCAGTTACACGACAGGCAACTATGGCTACACCTTC. Its protein is CASSYTTGNYGYTF. The rearrangement links TRBV6-2 or TRBV6-3 to TRBJ1-2, with a tentative D call TRBD1 (6 bases). Trimming shortened V by 2 bases and J by 2 bases, and 9 bases separated the two germline ends. This CDR3 contains 14 residues. Germline CDR1 MNHEY, CDR2 SVGEGT.